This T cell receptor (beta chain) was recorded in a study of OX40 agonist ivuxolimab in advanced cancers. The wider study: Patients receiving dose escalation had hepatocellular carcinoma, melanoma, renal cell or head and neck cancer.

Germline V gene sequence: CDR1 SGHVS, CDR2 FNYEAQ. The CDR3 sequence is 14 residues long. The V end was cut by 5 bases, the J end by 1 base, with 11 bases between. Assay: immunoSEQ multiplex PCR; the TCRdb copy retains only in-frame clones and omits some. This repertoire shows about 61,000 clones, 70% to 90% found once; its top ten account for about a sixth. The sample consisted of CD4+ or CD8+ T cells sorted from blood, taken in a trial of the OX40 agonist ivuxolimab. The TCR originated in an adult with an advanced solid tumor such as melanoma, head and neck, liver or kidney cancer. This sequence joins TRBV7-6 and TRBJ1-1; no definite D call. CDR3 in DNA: TGTGCCAGCAGCGTGGTCGAAACGAACACTGAAGCTTTCTTT. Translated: CASSVVETNTEAFF.